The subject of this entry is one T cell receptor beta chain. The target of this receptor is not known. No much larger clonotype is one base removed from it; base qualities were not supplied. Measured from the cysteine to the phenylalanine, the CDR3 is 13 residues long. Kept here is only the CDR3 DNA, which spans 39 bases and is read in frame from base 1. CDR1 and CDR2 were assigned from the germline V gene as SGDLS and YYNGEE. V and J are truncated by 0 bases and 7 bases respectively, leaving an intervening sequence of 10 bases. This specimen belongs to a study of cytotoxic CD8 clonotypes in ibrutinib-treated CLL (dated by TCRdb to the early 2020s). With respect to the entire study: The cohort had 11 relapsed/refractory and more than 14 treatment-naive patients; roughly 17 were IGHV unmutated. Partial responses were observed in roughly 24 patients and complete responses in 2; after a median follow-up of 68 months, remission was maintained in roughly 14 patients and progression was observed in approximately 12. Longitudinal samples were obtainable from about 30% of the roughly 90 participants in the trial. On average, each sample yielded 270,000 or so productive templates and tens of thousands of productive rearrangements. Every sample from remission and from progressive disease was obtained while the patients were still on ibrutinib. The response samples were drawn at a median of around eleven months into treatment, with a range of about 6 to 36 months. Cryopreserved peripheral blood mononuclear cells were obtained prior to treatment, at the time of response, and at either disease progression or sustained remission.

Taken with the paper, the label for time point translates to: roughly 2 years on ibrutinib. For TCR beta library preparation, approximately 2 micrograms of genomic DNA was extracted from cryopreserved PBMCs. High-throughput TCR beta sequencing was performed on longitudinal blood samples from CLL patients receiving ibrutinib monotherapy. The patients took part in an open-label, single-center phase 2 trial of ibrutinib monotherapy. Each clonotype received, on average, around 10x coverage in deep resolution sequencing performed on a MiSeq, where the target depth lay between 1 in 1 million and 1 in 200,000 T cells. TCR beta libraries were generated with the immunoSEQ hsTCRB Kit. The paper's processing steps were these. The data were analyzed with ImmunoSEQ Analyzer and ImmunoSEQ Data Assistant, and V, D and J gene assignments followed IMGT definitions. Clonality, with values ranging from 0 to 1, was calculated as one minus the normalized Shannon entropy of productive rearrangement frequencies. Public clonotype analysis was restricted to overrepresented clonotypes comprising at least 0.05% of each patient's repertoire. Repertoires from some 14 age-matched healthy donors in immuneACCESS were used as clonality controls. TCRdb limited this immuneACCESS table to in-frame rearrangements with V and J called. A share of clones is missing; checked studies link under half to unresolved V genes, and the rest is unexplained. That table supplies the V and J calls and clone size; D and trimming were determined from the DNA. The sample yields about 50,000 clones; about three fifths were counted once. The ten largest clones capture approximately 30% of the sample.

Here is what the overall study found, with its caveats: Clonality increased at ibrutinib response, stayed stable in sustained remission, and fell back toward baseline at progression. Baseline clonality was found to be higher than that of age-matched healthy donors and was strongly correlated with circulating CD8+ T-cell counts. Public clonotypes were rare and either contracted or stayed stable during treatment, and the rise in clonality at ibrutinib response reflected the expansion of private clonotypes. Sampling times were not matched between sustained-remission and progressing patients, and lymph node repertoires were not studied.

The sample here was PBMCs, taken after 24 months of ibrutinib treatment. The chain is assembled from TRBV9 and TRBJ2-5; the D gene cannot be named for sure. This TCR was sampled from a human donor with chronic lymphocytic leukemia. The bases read TGTGCCAGCAGCGTAGAGCTAGTGGGGACCCAGTACTTC. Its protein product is CASSVELVGTQYF.